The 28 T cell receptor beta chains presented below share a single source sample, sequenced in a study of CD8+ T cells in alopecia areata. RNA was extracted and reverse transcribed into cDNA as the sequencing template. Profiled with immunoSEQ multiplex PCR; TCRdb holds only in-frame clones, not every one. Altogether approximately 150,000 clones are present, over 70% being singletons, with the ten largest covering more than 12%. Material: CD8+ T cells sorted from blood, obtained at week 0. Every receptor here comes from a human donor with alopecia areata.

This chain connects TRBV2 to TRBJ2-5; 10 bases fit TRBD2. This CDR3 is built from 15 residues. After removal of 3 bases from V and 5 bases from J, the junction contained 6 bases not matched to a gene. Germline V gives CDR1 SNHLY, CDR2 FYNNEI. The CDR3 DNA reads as TGTGCCAGCAGTGATTGGTCTAGCGGGAGTGAGACCCAGTACTTC. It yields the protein CASSDWSSGSETQYF.

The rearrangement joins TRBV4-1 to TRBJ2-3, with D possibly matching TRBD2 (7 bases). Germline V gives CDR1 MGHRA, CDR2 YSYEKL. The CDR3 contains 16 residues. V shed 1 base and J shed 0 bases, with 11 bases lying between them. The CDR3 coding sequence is TGCGCCAGCAGCCAAGTTGCGGGGGCTAGCACAGATACGCAGTATTTT. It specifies CASSQVAGASTDTQYF.

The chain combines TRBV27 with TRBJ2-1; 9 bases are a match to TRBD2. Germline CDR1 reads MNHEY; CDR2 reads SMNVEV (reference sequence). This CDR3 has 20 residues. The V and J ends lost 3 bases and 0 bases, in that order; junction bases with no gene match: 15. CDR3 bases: TGTGCCAGCAGTTTCATTGGAAGCGGGAGGAGACTTAGCTCCTACAATGAGCAGTTCTTC. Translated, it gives CASSFIGSGRRLSSYNEQFF.

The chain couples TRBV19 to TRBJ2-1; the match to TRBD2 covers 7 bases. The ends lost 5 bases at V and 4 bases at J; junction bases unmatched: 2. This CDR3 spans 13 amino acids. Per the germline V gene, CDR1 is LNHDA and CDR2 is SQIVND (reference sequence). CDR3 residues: CASSLGGYNEQFF. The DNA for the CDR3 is TGTGCCAGTAGTCTGGGGGGGTACAATGAGCAGTTCTTC. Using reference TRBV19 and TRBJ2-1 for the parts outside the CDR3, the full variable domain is DGGITQSPKYLFRKEGQNVTLSCEQNLNHDAMYWYRQDPGQGLRLIYYSQIVNDFQKGDIAEGYSVSREKKESFPLTVTSAQKNPTAFYLCASSLGGYNEQFFGPGTRLTVL.

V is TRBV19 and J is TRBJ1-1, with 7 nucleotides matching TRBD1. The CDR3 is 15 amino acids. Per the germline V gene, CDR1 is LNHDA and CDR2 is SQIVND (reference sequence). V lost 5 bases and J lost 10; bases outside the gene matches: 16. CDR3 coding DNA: TGTGCCAGTAGTGACAGGGTATGGGATCACCCTGGAGCTTTCTTT. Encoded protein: CASSDRVWDHPGAFF.

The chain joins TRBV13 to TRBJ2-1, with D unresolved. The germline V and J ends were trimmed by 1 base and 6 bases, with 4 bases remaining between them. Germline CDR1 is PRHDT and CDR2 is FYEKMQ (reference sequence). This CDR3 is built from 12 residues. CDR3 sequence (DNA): TGTGCCAGCAGCTTAGTTAGCAATGAGCAGTTCTTC. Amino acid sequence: CASSLVSNEQFF.

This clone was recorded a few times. In DNA, the CDR3 is TGCAGCGTTGAAGATCCGGACAGTGGCCTGGTGGAGCAGTTCTTC. It encodes CSVEDPDSGLVEQFF. The rearrangement joins TRBV29-1 to TRBJ2-1; TRBD1 might be the D (6 bases). V was shortened by 0 bases and J by 10 bases, with 19 bases between the two germline ends. This CDR3 has 15 amino acids. The germline V gene encodes CDR1 SQVTM and CDR2 ANQGSEA.

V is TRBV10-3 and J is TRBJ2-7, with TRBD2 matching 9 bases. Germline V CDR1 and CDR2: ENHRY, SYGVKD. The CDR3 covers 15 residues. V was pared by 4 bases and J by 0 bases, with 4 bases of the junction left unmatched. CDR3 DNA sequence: TGTGCCATCAGTGGGACTAGCGAGTCCTCCTACGAGCAGTACTTC. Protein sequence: CAISGTSESSYEQYF.

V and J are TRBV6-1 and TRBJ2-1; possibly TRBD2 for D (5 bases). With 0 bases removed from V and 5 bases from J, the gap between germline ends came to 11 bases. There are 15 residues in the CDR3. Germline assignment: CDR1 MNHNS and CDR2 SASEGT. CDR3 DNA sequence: TGTGCCAGCAGTGAAGCGCTTTCCGGGAACAATGAGCAGTTCTTC. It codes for CASSEALSGNNEQFF.

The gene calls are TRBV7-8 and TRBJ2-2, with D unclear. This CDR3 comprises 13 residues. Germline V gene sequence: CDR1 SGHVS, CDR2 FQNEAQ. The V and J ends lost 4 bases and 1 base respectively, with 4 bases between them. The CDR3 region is CASSYENTGELFF. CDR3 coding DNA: TGTGCCAGCAGCTACGAGAACACCGGGGAGCTGTTTTTT.

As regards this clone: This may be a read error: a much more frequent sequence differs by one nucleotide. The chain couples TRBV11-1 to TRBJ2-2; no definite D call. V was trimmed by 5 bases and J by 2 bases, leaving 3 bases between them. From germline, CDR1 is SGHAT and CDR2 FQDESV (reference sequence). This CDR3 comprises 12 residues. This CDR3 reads CASSDNTGELFF. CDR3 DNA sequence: TGTGCCAGCAGCGACAACACCGGGGAGCTGTTTTTT.

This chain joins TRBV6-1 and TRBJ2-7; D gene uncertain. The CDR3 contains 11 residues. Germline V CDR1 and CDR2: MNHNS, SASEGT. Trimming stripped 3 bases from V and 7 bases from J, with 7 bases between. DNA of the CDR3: TGTGCCAGCAGTGATACCTGGGAGCAGTACTTC. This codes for CASSDTWEQYF.

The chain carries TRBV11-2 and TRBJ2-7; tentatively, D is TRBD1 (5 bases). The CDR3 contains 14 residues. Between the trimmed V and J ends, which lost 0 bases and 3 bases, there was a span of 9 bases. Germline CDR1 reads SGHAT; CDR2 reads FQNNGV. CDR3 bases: TGTGCCAGCAGCTTAGAACCAGGGAACTACGAGCAGTACTTC. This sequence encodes CASSLEPGNYEQYF.

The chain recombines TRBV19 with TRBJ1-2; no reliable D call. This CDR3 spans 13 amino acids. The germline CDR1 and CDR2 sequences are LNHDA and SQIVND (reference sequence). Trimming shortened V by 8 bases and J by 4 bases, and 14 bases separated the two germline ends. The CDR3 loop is CASSPGVGYGYTF. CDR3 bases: TGTGCCAGTTCACCGGGAGTAGGCTATGGCTACACCTTC.

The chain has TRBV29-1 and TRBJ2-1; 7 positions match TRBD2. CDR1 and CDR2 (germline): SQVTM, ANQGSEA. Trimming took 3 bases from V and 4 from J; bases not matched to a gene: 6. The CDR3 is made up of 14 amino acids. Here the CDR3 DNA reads TGCAGCGTTGACGAAGCGGGGTTTTACAATGAGCAGTTCTTC. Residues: CSVDEAGFYNEQFF.

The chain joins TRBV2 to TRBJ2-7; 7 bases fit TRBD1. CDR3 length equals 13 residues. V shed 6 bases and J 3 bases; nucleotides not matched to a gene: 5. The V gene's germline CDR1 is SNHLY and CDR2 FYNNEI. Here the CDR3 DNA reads TGTGCCAGCAGCCCCGGACAGGACTACGAGCAGTACTTC. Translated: CASSPGQDYEQYF.

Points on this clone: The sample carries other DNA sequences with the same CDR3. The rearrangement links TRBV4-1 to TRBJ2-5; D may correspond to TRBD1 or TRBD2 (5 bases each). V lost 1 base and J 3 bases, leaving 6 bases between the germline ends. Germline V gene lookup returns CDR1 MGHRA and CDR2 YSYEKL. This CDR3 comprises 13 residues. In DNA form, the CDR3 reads TGCGCCAGCAGCCAAGGAGGGGAAGAGACCCAGTACTTC. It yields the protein CASSQGGEETQYF.

The CDR3 here is CAITGNFYEQYF. CDR3 DNA: TGTGCCATCACCGGTAATTTCTACGAGCAGTACTTC. The chain combines TRBV10-3 with TRBJ2-7; D is ambiguous. There are 12 residues in the CDR3. The ends were cut back, 7 bases at V and 3 bases at J, with 10 bases in the middle. Germline V gives CDR1 ENHRY, CDR2 SYGVKD.

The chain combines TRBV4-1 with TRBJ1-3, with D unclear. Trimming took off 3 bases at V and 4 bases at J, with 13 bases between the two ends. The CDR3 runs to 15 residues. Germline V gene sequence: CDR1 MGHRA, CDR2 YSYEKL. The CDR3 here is CASSQGLLPGNTIYF. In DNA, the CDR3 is TGCGCCAGCAGCCAGGGATTACTCCCCGGAAACACCATATATTTT.

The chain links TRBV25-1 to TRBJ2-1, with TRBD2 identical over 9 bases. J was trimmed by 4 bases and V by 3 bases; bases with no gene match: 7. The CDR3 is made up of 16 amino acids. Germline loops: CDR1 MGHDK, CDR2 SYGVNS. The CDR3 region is CASSDLSSGVYNEQFF. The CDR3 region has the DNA TGTGCCAGCAGTGACCTATCTAGCGGGGTGTACAATGAGCAGTTCTTC.

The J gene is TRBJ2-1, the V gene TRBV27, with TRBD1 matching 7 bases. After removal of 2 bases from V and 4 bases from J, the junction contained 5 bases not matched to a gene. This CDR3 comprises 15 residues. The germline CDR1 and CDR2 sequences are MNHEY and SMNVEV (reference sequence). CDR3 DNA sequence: TGTGCCAGCAGTTTAGGGGACAGAAGATACAATGAGCAGTTCTTC. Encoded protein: CASSLGDRRYNEQFF.

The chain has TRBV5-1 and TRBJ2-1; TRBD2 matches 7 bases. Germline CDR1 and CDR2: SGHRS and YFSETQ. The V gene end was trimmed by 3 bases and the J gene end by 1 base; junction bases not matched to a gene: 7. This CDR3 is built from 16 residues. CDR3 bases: TGCGCCAGCAGCTATAGAGCGGGGCCATCCTACAATGAGCAGTTCTTC. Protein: CASSYRAGPSYNEQFF.

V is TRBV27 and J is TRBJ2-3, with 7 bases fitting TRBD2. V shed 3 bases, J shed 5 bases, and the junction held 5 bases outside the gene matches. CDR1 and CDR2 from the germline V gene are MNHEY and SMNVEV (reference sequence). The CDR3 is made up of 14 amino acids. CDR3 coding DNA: TGTGCCAGCAGTTTCCGGGGGGTACAAGATACGCAGTATTTT. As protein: CASSFRGVQDTQYF.

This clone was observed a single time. The CDR3, as DNA: TGCGCCAGCAGCCCAACTTATGACCAAGAGACCCAGTACTTC. It encodes CASSPTYDQETQYF. V and J are TRBV5-1 and TRBJ2-5; D gene uncertain. Germline lookup yields CDR1 SGHRS and CDR2 YFSETQ. V was clipped by 4 bases and J by 0 bases, with 10 bases between them. This CDR3 is built from 14 residues.

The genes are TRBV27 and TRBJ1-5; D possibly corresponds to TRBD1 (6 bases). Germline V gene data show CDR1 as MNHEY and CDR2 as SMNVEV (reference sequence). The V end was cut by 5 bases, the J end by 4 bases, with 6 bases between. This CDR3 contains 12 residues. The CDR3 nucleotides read TGTGCCAGCAGTACAGGGAATCAGCCCCAGCATTTT. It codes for CASSTGNQPQHF.

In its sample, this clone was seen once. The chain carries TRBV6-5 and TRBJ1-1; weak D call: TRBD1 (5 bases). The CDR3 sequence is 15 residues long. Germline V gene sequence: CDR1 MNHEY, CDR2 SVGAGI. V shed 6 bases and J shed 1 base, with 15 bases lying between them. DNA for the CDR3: TGTGCCAGCAGCTTGTCCGGGACGCAGAACACTGAAGCTTTCTTT. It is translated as CASSLSGTQNTEAFF.

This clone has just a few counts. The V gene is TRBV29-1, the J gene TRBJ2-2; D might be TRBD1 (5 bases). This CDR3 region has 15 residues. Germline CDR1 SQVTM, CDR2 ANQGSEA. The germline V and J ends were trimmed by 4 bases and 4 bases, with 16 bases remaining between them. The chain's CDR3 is CSVAGPQGLTGELFF. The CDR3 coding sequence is TGCAGCGTTGCCGGACCGCAGGGTCTCACCGGGGAGCTGTTTTTT.

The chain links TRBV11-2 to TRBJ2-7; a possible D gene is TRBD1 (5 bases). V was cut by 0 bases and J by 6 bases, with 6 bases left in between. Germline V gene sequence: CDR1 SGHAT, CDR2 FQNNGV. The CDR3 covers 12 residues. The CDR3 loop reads CASSLDRAEQYF. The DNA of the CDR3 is TGTGCCAGCAGCTTAGACAGGGCCGAGCAGTACTTC.